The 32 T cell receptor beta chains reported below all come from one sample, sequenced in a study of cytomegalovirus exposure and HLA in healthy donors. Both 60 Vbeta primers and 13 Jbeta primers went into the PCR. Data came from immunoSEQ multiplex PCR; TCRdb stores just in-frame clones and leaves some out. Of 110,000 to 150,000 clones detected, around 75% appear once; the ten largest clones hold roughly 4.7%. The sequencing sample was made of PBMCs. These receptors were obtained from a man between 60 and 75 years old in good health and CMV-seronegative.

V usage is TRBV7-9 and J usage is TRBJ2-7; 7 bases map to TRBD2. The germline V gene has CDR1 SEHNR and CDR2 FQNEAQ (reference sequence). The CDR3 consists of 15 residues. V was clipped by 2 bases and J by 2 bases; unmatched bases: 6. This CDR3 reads CASSLWDGRPYEQYF. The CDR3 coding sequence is TGTGCCAGCAGCTTATGGGACGGGAGGCCCTACGAGCAGTACTTC.

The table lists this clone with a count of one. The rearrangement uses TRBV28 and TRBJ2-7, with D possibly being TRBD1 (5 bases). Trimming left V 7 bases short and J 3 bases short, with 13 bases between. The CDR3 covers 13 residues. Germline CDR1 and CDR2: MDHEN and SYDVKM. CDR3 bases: TGTGCCAGCACCTCCGGTAGGGGCTACGAGCAGTACTTC. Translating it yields CASTSGRGYEQYF.

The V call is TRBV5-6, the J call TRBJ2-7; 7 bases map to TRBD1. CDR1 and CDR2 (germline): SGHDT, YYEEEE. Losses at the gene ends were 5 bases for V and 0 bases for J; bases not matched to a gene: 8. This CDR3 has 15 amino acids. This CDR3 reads CASRELGDSSYEQYF. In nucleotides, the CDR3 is TGTGCCAGCAGGGAGCTCGGGGACAGCTCCTACGAGCAGTACTTC.

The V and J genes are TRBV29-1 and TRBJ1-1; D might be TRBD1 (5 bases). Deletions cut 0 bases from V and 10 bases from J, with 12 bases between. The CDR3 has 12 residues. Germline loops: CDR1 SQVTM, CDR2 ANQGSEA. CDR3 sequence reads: CSVEDRVSSAFF. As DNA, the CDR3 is TGCAGCGTTGAAGACAGGGTGAGCTCAGCTTTCTTT. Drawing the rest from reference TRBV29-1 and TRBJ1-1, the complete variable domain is SAVISQKPSRDICQRGTSLTIQCQVDSQVTMMFWYRQQPGQSLTLIATANQGSEATYESGFVIDKFPISRPNLTFSTLTVSNMSPEDSSIYLCSVEDRVSSAFFGQGTRLTVV.

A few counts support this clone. This CDR3 reads CASSTGITGNTIYF. As DNA, the CDR3 is TGTGCCAGCAGTACAGGGATCACTGGAAACACCATATATTTT. The V call is TRBV28, the J call TRBJ1-3; tentative D call: TRBD1 (6 bases). Trimming pared 5 bases from V and 2 bases from J, leaving 10 bases between. The germline V gene has CDR1 MDHEN and CDR2 SYDVKM. CDR3 length equals 14 residues.

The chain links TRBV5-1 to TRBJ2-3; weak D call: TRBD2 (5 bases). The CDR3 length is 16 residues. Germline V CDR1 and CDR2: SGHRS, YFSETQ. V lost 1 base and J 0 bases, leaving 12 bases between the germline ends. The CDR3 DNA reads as TGCGCCAGCAGCTTGAAACCGGGGTTTAGCACAGATACGCAGTATTTT. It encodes CASSLKPGFSTDTQYF.

CDR3 nucleotide sequence: TGTGCCAGCAGCGTAGCTATGGCAGGGGGGCAAGAGACCCAGTACTTC. Its protein product is CASSVAMAGGQETQYF. The chain is built from TRBV9 and TRBJ2-5; D is possibly TRBD1 (7 bases). The V end was cut by 0 bases, the J end by 2 bases, with 14 bases between. Germline V gives CDR1 SGDLS, CDR2 YYNGEE. The CDR3 totals 16 residues.

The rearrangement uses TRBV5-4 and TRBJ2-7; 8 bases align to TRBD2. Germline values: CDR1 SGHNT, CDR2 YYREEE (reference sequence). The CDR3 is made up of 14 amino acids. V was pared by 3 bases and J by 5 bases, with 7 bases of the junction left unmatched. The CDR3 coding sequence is TGTGCCAGCAGCTCGAGCGGGAGTTTGGACGAGCAGTACTTC. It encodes CASSSSGSLDEQYF.

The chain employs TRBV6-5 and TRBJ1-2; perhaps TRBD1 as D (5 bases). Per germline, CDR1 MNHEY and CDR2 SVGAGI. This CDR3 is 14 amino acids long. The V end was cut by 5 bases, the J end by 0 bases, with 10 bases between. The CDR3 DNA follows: TGTGCCAGCAGTGTAGACAGAGCTAACTATGGCTACACCTTC. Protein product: CASSVDRANYGYTF.

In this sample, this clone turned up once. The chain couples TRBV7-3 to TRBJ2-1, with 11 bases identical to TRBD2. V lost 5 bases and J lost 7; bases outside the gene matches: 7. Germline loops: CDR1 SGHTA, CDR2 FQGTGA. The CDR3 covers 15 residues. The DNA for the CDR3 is TGTGCCAGCAGCACGGGACTAGCGGAGGGGAATGAGCAGTTCTTC. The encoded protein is CASSTGLAEGNEQFF.

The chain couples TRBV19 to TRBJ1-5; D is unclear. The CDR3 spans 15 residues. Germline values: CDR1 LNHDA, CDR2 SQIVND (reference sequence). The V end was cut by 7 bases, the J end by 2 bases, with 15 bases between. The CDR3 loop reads CASKSTGEGNQPQHF. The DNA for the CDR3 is TGTGCCAGTAAATCAACTGGAGAGGGCAATCAGCCCCAGCATTTT. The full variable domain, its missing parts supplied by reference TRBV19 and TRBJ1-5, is DGGITQSPKYLFRKEGQNVTLSCEQNLNHDAMYWYRQDPGQGLRLIYYSQIVNDFQKGDIAEGYSVSREKKESFPLTVTSAQKNPTAFYLCASKSTGEGNQPQHFGDGTRLSIL.

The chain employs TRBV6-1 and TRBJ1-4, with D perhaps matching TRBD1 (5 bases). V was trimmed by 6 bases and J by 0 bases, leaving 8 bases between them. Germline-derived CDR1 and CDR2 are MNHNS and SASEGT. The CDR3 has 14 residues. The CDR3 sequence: CASRDRATNEKLFF. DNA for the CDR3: TGTGCCAGCAGAGACAGAGCAACTAATGAAAAACTGTTTTTT.

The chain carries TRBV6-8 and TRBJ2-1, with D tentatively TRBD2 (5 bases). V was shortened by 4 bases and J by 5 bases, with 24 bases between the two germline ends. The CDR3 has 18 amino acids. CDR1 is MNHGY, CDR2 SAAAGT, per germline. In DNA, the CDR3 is TGTGCCAGCAGTTTAAATAAAAAGTCCCCGGACTGGAACAATGAGCAGTTCTTC. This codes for CASSLNKKSPDWNNEQFF.

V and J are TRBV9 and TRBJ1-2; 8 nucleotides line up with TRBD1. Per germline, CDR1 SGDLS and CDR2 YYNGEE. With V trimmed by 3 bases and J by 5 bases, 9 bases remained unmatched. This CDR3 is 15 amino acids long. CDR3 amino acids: CASSGFGQGPYGYTF. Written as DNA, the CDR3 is TGTGCCAGCAGCGGGTTCGGACAGGGTCCTTATGGCTACACCTTC.

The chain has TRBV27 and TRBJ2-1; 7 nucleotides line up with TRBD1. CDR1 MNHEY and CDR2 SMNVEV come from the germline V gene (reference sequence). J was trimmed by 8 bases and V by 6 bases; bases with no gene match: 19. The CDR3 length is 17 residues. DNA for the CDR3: TGTGCCAGCAGGTTTGGAGGCCGGGACAGCTCGTTACATGAGCAGTTCTTC. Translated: CASRFGGRDSSLHEQFF.

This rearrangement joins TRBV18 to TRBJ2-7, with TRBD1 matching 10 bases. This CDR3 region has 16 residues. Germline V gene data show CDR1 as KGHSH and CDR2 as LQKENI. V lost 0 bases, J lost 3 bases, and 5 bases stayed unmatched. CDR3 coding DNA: TGTGCCAGCTCACCACCAGACAGGGGGCCAGGCTACGAGCAGTACTTC. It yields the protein CASSPPDRGPGYEQYF.

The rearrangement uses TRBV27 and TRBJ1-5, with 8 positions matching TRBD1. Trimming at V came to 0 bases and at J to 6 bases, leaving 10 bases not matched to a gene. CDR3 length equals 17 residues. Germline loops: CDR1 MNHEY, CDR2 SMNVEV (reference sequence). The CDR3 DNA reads TGTGCCAGCAGTTTATCGTTAAGGCAGGGGGCCGGTCAGCCCCAGCATTTT. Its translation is CASSLSLRQGAGQPQHF.

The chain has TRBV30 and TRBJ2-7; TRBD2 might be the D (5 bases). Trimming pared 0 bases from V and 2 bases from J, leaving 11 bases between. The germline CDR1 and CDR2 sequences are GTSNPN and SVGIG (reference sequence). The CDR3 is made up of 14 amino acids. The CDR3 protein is CAWSVRGKTYEQYF. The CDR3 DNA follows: TGTGCCTGGAGTGTACGAGGGAAAACCTACGAGCAGTACTTC.

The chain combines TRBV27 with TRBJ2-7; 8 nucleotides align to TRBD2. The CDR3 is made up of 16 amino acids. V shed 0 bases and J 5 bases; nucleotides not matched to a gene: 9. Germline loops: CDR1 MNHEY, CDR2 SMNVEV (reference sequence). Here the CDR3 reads CASSLSRTSFNHEQYF. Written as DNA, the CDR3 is TGTGCCAGCAGTTTATCCCGGACTAGCTTCAACCACGAGCAGTACTTC.

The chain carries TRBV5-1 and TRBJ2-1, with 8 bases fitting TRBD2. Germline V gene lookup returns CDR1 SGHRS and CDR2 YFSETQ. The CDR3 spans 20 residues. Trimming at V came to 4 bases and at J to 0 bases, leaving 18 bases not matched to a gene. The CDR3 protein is CASSLPERLAGRSSYNEQFF. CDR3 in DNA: TGCGCCAGCAGCCTTCCTGAAAGGCTAGCGGGTAGGAGCTCCTACAATGAGCAGTTCTTC.

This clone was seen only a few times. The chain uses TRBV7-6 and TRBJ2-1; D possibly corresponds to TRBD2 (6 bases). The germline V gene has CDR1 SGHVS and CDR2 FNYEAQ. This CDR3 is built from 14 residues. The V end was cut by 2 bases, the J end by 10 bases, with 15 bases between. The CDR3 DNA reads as TGTGCCAGCAGCTTACCGGGAGCCACCCCGGAGCAGTTCTTC. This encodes CASSLPGATPEQFF.

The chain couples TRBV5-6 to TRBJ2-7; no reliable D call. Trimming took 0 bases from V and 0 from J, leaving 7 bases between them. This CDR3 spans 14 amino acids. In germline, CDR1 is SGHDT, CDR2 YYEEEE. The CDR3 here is CASSLASGSYEQYF. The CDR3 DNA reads TGTGCCAGCAGCTTGGCGAGTGGCTCCTACGAGCAGTACTTC.

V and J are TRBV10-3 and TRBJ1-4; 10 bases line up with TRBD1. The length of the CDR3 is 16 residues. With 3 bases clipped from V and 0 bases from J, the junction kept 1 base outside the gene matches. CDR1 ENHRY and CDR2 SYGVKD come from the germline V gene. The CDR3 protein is CAISEGQGATNEKLFF. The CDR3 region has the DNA TGTGCCATCAGTGAAGGACAGGGGGCAACTAATGAAAAACTGTTTTTT.

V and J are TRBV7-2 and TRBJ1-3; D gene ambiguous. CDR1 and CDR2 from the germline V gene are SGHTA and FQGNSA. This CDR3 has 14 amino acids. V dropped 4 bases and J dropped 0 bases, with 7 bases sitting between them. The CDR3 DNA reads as TGTGCCAGCAGCTCTCTACCCTCTGGAAACACCATATATTTT. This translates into CASSSLPSGNTIYF.

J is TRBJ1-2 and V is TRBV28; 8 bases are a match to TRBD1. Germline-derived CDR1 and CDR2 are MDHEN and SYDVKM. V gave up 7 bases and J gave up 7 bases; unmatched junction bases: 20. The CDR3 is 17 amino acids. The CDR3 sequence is CASTPIGTGLLVGGYTF. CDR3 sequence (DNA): TGTGCCAGCACCCCAATCGGGACAGGCCTCCTGGTTGGTGGCTACACCTTC.

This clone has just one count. The CDR3 loop reads CASGQGASYEQYF. The CDR3 DNA sequence: TGTGCCAGTGGACAGGGCGCCTCCTACGAGCAGTACTTC. This chain uses TRBV19 with TRBJ2-7, with 8 bases matching TRBD1. The CDR3 sequence is 13 residues long. Germline values: CDR1 LNHDA, CDR2 SQIVND (reference sequence). V gave up 8 bases and J gave up 0 bases; unmatched junction bases: 3.

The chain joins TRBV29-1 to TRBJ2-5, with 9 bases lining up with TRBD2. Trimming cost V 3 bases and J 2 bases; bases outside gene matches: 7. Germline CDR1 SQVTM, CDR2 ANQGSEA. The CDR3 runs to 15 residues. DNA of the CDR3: TGCAGCGTTGATAATCCCGGACTAGCGCAAGAGACCCAGTACTTC. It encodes CSVDNPGLAQETQYF.

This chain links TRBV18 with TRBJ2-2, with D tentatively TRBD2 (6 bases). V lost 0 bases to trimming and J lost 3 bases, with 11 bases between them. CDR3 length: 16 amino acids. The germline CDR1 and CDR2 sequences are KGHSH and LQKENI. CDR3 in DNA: TGTGCCAGCTCACCACCGACGGGAGTGGACACCGGGGAGCTGTTTTTT. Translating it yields CASSPPTGVDTGELFF. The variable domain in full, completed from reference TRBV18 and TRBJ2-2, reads NAGVMQNPRHLVRRRGQEARLRCSPMKGHSHVYWYRQLPEEGLKFMVYLQKENIIDESGMPKERFSAEFPKEGPSILRIQQVVRGDSAAYFCASSPPTGVDTGELFFGEGSRLTVL.

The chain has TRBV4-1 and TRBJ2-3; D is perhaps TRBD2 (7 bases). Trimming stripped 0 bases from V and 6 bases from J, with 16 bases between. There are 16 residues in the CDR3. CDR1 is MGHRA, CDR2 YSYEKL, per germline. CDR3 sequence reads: CASSQEIIGGVDTQYF. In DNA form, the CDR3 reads TGCGCCAGCAGCCAAGAGATTATAGGGGGGGTGGATACGCAGTATTTT.

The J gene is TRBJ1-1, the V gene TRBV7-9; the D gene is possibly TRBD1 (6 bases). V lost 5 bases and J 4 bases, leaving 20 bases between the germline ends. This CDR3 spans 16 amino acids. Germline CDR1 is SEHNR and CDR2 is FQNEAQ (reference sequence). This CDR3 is CASSLIGGWIITEAFF. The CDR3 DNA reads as TGTGCCAGCAGCCTCATAGGGGGTTGGATTATCACTGAAGCTTTCTTT.

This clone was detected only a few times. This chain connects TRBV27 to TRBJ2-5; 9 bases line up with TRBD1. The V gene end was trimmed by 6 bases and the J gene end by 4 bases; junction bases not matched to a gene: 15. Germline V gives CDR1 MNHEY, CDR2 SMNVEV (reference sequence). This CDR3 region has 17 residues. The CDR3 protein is CASRYFRDRDFGETQYF. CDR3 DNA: TGTGCCAGCAGGTACTTCCGGGACAGGGACTTTGGAGAGACCCAGTACTTC.

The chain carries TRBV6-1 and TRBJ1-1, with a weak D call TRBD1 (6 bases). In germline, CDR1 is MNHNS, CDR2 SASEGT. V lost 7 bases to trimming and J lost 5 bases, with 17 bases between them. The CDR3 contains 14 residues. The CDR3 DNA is TGTGCCAGCACCAGAGACAGGTGGGGTACTGAAGCTTTCTTT. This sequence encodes CASTRDRWGTEAFF.